Shown below are 5 T cell receptor beta chains from a single sample sequenced in a study of shared clonotypes between healthy human individuals (TCRdb year 2020). CD8 naive samples consisted of CD45RO-negative cells that were positively selected for CCR7, yielding a CD45RA+CCR7+ population without TemRA cells. Preparation of the library involved the immunoSEQ multiplex PCR assay. This immuneACCESS table, as held by TCRdb, lists in-frame sequences with V and J called but not all clones. Of the missing ones, under half trace to an unresolved V gene in checked studies; the others have no known cause. Within this sample are around 2,000,000 clones, with about 95% of them counted one time only. The ten largest account for 0.95% to 1.5% of the sample. The specimen sequenced was naive CD8+ T cells sorted from blood. What this sample's cell subset or site label stands for: CD45RA+CCR7+. The receptors stem from a man younger than 35 in good health.

The gene calls are TRBV6-5 and TRBJ2-4, with 7 positions matching TRBD1. CDR1 is MNHEY and CDR2 is SVGAGI in the germline V gene. The CDR3 is 15 amino acids. After removal of 0 bases from V and 13 bases from J, the junction contained 12 bases not matched to a gene. Here the CDR3 DNA reads TGTGCCAGCAGTTACTCTTCCGGGACAGCCATATCCCAGTACTTC. Its translation is CASSYSSGTAISQYF.

This sequence joins TRBV5-1 and TRBJ1-4, with D unresolved. Germline loops: CDR1 SGHRS, CDR2 YFSETQ. The CDR3 length is 15 residues. V dropped 0 bases and J dropped 4 bases, with 10 bases sitting between them. CDR3 loop: CASSLGLQYNEKLFF. The DNA of the CDR3 is TGCGCCAGCAGCTTGGGCTTGCAGTATAATGAAAAACTGTTTTTT.

The chain joins TRBV19 to TRBJ1-1; D unclear. The germline gives CDR1 LNHDA, CDR2 SQIVND (reference sequence). The germline V and J ends were trimmed by 8 bases and 4 bases, with 5 bases remaining between them. The CDR3 length is 10 residues. CDR3 DNA: TGTGCCAGTCGAAGCACTGAAGCTTTCTTT. Amino acids: CASRSTEAFF.

The CDR3 here is CASSSGDWYEQYF. CDR3 coding DNA: TGTGCCAGCAGCTCGGGGGACTGGTACGAGCAGTACTTC. This rearrangement joins TRBV7-9 to TRBJ2-7; D might be TRBD2 (6 bases). Germline assignment: CDR1 SEHNR and CDR2 FQNEAQ (reference sequence). Deletions cut 4 bases from V and 4 bases from J, with 11 bases between. This CDR3 region has 13 residues.

The V call is TRBV18, the J call TRBJ2-2; D remains unclear. Germline CDR1 KGHSH, CDR2 LQKENI. V lost 3 bases to trimming and J lost 1 base, with 12 bases between them. The CDR3 covers 16 residues. The DNA for the CDR3 is TGTGCCAGCTCACCCGCCGGATGGGGGAACACCGGGGAGCTGTTTTTT. Its translation is CASSPAGWGNTGELFF.